These 31 T cell receptor beta chains were all obtained from the same sample, sequenced in a study of metastatic and nonmetastatic thyroid tumors. TCRdb reanalyzed the PCR reads with MiXCR. This sample has 14,000 or so clones, with approximately 29% found just once. Thyroid surgery took place with no prior treatment in any patient. The sequenced material came from tumor tissue. Every receptor here comes from a female donor with papillary thyroid cancer or a benign thyroid nodule (not recorded which). Some clones in this sample may be carry-over from other donors' samples.

By frequency in the sample, this clone is medium-sized. V gene TRBV7-8 combines with J gene TRBJ1-5; no clear D gene. Looked up from germline, CDR1 is SGHVS and CDR2 is FQNEAQ. There are 14 residues in the CDR3. Trimming cost V 4 bases and J 4 bases, with 11 bases left between them. The CDR3 sequence is CASSSNTANQPQHF. CDR3 bases: TGTGCCAGCAGCTCTAACACCGCGAATCAGCCCCAGCATTTT.

On this clone: One end of the junction varies from germline; a read error may be responsible. This chain uses TRBV18 with TRBJ1-4, with D maybe TRBD1 (5 bases). There are 14 residues in the CDR3. Germline V gene sequence: CDR1 KGHSH, CDR2 LQKENI. The CDR3 region has the DNA TGTGCCAGCCCACCCGACGGGGCTCGGGAAAAACTGTTTTTT. It yields the protein CASPPDGAREKLFF.

The chain couples TRBV4-2 to TRBJ2-7; perhaps TRBD1 as D (6 bases). This CDR3 is 19 amino acids long. From germline, CDR1 is LGHNA and CDR2 YNFKEQ. V lost 0 bases and J lost 1, with 22 bases in between. CDR3 amino acids: CASSQDQVRDTDRSYEQYF. The CDR3, as DNA: TGTGCCAGCAGCCAAGATCAAGTCAGGGACACGGATCGATCCTACGAGCAGTACTTC.

A remark on this clone: It is likely a read error, because the conserved phenylalanine at the end of the CDR3 is missing. The chain is built from TRBV5-4 and TRBJ2-7, with 8 bases that match TRBD2. Per the germline V gene, CDR1 is SGHNT and CDR2 is YYREEE (reference sequence). This CDR3 contains 16 residues. CDR3 loop: CSSSLSSSGYTYEQYS. CDR3 bases: TGTTCCAGCAGCTTAAGCTCTAGCGGGTATACCTACGAGCAGTACTCC.

This clone is categorized as medium-sized (0.01 to 0.1%). V is TRBV12-3 or TRBV12-4 and J is TRBJ2-7; 10 positions match TRBD2. This CDR3 spans 14 amino acids. The junction had 4 bases not matched to a gene; V was cut back by 5 bases and J by 3 bases. CDR3 in amino acids: CASSLRTSGYEQYF. The CDR3 DNA is TGTGCCAGCAGTCTCCGGACTAGCGGCTACGAGCAGTACTTC.

This sequence joins TRBV10-3 and TRBJ2-1; 8 nucleotides line up with TRBD2. Germline V gene sequence: CDR1 ENHRY, CDR2 SYGVKD. The CDR3 extends over 19 amino acids. After removal of 4 bases from V and 8 bases from J, the junction contained 22 bases not matched to a gene. The CDR3 sequence: CAISAGRVVTSRGRHEQFF. In nucleotides, the CDR3 is TGTGCCATCAGTGCGGGGAGGGTCGTGACTAGTCGCGGGAGGCATGAGCAGTTCTTC.

V and J are TRBV5-1 and TRBJ1-1; unclear D gene. V lost 4 bases and J lost 3, with 16 bases in between. This CDR3 comprises 15 residues. Germline V gives CDR1 SGHRS, CDR2 YFSETQ. CDR3 coding DNA: TGCGCCAGCAGCCCCGTACGGGCCGTGGACACTGAAGCTTTCTTT. This codes for CASSPVRAVDTEAFF.

This clone was counted a few times. This chain links TRBV10-3 with TRBJ2-7; no clear D. V shed 4 bases and J shed 8 bases, with 9 bases lying between them. This CDR3 comprises 11 residues. Germline V gives CDR1 ENHRY, CDR2 SYGVKD. CDR3: CAISVVGQQYF. CDR3 DNA: TGTGCCATCAGTGTGGTCGGACAGCAGTACTTC.

This clone was found a few times. The V gene is TRBV6-1, the J gene TRBJ2-3; D perhaps matches TRBD2 (6 bases). V lost 7 bases and J lost 4, with 12 bases in between. There are 13 residues in the CDR3. Germline CDR1 reads MNHNS; CDR2 reads SASEGT. The CDR3 region has the DNA TGTGCCAGCATCCGTTGGGAGGCAGATACGCAGTATTTT. Translation: CASIRWEADTQYF.

The chain has TRBV30 and TRBJ2-6; D possibly corresponds to TRBD1 (5 bases). This CDR3 region has 17 residues. CDR1 and CDR2 from the germline V gene are GTSNPN and SVGIG (reference sequence). Trimming shortened V by 8 bases and J by 1 base, and 21 bases separated the two germline ends. The CDR3 sequence is CALSTADSSSGANVLTF. CDR3 sequence (DNA): TGTGCCCTCTCTACGGCAGACAGCTCTTCTGGGGCCAACGTCCTGACTTTC.

The chain is built from TRBV9 and TRBJ2-5, with 12 bases that match TRBD2. Trimming cost V 3 bases and J 5 bases; bases outside gene matches: 8. CDR1 SGDLS and CDR2 YYNGEE come from the germline V gene. This CDR3 spans 16 amino acids. CDR3 nucleotide sequence: TGTGCCAGCAGCGAGGCTAGCGGGGGGGGTTTGGAGACCCAGTACTTC. Translated, it gives CASSEASGGGLETQYF. Full variable domain (rest looked up from reference TRBV9 and TRBJ2-5): DSGVTQTPKHLITATGQRVTLRCSPRSGDLSVYWYQQSLDQGLQFLIQYYNGEERAKGNILERFSAQQFPDLHSELNLSSLELGDSALYFCASSEASGGGLETQYFGPGTRLLVL.

This clone has ten or more counts. The rearrangement joins TRBV19 to TRBJ2-1; 9 bases fit TRBD2. The V and J ends lost 5 bases and 5 bases, in that order; junction bases with no gene match: 13. The CDR3 has 17 residues. Germline lookup yields CDR1 LNHDA and CDR2 SQIVND (reference sequence). As DNA, the CDR3 is TGTGCCAGTAGTCCGCAAGCGACTAGCGGACCTCACAATGAGCAGTTCTTC. Its translation: CASSPQATSGPHNEQFF.

CDR3 DNA: TGCAGTGCTAACAAAGGACTAGCGGGGGCCATGGGCAATGAGCAGTTCTTC. Amino acid sequence: CSANKGLAGAMGNEQFF. The chain couples TRBV20-1 to TRBJ2-1, with 13 nucleotides matching TRBD2. CDR3 size: 17 residues. Germline CDR1 and CDR2: DFQATT and SNEGSKA (reference sequence). After removal of 4 bases from V and 6 bases from J, the junction contained 12 bases not matched to a gene.

The chain has TRBV7-8 and TRBJ1-6; D call uncertain. The CDR3 is made up of 16 amino acids. Trimming shortened V by 4 bases and J by 7 bases, and 17 bases separated the two germline ends. Germline lookup yields CDR1 SGHVS and CDR2 FQNEAQ. The CDR3, as DNA: TGTGCCAGCAGCTCCCTAGGCCAACAGAGCAATTCACCCCTCCACTTT. Protein: CASSSLGQQSNSPLHF.

This clone is deemed medium-sized. J is TRBJ2-7 and V is TRBV4-1, with D unresolved. The CDR3 is 16 amino acids. CDR1 and CDR2 (germline): MGHRA, YSYEKL. V lost 0 bases and J lost 2, with 14 bases in between. CDR3 sequence (DNA): TGCGCCAGCAGCCAAGAAATAGGATCATCTACCTACGAGCAGTACTTC. Its protein is CASSQEIGSSTYEQYF.

This clone is labeled medium-sized. This chain connects TRBV12-3 or TRBV12-4 to TRBJ2-3; D ambiguous. Trimming took 8 bases from V and 4 from J, leaving 13 bases between them. The CDR3 contains 13 residues. DNA for the CDR3: TGTGCCAGCTCTCTATTGCCCGCAGATACGCAGTATTTT. It translates to CASSLLPADTQYF.

This clone has more than one count but fewer than ten. The chain has TRBV6-1 and TRBJ2-7, with TRBD2 matching 7 bases. This CDR3 is built from 13 residues. Looked up from germline, CDR1 is MNHNS and CDR2 is SASEGT. V was clipped by 8 bases and J by 3 bases; unmatched bases: 7. The DNA for the CDR3 is TGTGCCAGCGGCTCTGGGGGGGGCTACGAGCAGTACTTC. Translation: CASGSGGGYEQYF.

This clone was seen a handful of times. The rearrangement joins TRBV27 to TRBJ1-5; tentatively, D is TRBD1 (5 bases). This CDR3 contains 18 residues. CDR1 MNHEY and CDR2 SMNVEV come from the germline V gene (reference sequence). V lost 5 bases, J lost 3 bases, and 23 bases lay in between. The CDR3 DNA sequence: TGTGCCAGCAGTCCCCTTTTCGGCAGGGAAGTCGACAATCAGCCCCAGCATTTT. The encoded protein is CASSPLFGREVDNQPQHF.

The chain is built from TRBV4-3 and TRBJ2-7; 7 bases are a match to TRBD1. The germline gives CDR1 LGHNA, CDR2 YSLEER. J lost 0 bases, V lost 1 base, and 3 bases had no gene match. This CDR3 spans 15 amino acids. The CDR3 coding sequence is TGCGCCAGCAGCCAAGTCCGGGACAGCTCCTACGAGCAGTACTTC. It codes for CASSQVRDSSYEQYF.

This clone is termed medium-sized. The V gene is TRBV6-1, the J gene TRBJ2-7; 10 bases are a match to TRBD2. The length of the CDR3 is 13 residues. Germline V CDR1 and CDR2: MNHNS, SASEGT. After removal of 8 bases from V and 2 bases from J, the junction contained 3 bases not matched to a gene. The CDR3 region is CASGTSETYEQYF. For the CDR3, the DNA is TGTGCCAGCGGGACTAGCGAGACCTACGAGCAGTACTTC.

This clone was recorded many times. The chain employs TRBV12-3 or TRBV12-4 and TRBJ2-3, with a tentative D call TRBD2 (5 bases). The ends were cut back, 2 bases at V and 6 bases at J, with 15 bases in the middle. The CDR3 has 15 amino acids. CDR3 sequence reads: CASSLQGGGVDTQYF. Here the CDR3 DNA reads TGTGCCAGCAGTTTACAAGGCGGAGGAGTGGATACGCAGTATTTT.

This clone has a count of ten or more. J is TRBJ2-1 and V is TRBV29-1; 13 nucleotides match TRBD2. Trimming removed 5 bases from V and 9 bases from J; junction bases left unmatched: 7. Germline V gene data show CDR1 as SQVTM and CDR2 as ANQGSEA. This CDR3 is 14 amino acids long. The CDR3 nucleotides read TGCAGCGTTACTAGCGGGAGGGCCGGGGGTGAGCAGTTCTTC. It encodes CSVTSGRAGGEQFF.

V is TRBV7-8 and J is TRBJ2-7, with TRBD2 matching over 13 bases. Trimming at V came to 7 bases and at J to 4 bases, leaving 10 bases not matched to a gene. The germline V gene has CDR1 SGHVS and CDR2 FQNEAQ. The CDR3 is 16 amino acids. DNA for the CDR3: TGTGCCAGCATCTCCCAACTAGCGGGAGGGCAGTACGAGCAGTACTTC. Residues: CASISQLAGGQYEQYF.

The chain is built from TRBV5-1 and TRBJ1-2; 8 nucleotides line up with TRBD1. The CDR3 has 15 residues. The germline gives CDR1 SGHRS, CDR2 YFSETQ. The V gene end was trimmed by 4 bases and the J gene end by 5 bases; junction bases not matched to a gene: 10. CDR3 sequence reads: CASSPDQGAWYGYTF. CDR3 coding DNA: TGCGCCAGCAGCCCGGACCAGGGGGCTTGGTATGGCTACACCTTC.

The chain uses TRBV6-5 and TRBJ2-3; D is uncertain. Between the trimmed V and J ends, which lost 0 bases and 6 bases, there was a span of 16 bases. The length of the CDR3 is 16 residues. The germline V gene has CDR1 MNHEY and CDR2 SVGAGI. CDR3 DNA sequence: TGTGCCAGCAGTTACTCAGCTCAGTGGGAACCGGATACGCAGTATTTT. This sequence encodes CASSYSAQWEPDTQYF.

A few counts support this clone. The chain couples TRBV12-3 or TRBV12-4 to TRBJ1-5; tentative D call: TRBD1 (5 bases). The length of the CDR3 is 12 residues. V lost 6 bases and J 6 bases, leaving 9 bases between the germline ends. The CDR3 is CASSYGAQPQHF. The CDR3 nucleotides read TGTGCCAGCAGCTATGGGGCTCAGCCCCAGCATTTT.

About this clone: A junction boundary mismatches the germline segment, possibly from a read error. This chain joins TRBV7-7 and TRBJ2-3; D is perhaps TRBD1 (5 bases). The germline V gene has CDR1 SSHAT and CDR2 FNYEAQ (reference sequence). The CDR3 runs 15 residues. CDR3 sequence (DNA): TGTGCTAGCAGCTTCGGCAGGGATTTGCCAGATACGCAGTATTTT. Amino acid sequence: CASSFGRDLPDTQYF. Full variable domain (remainder filled in from reference TRBV7-7 and TRBJ2-3): GAGVSQSPRYKVTKRGQDVTLRCDPISSHATLYWYQQALGQGPEFLTYFNYEAQPDKSGLPSDRFSAERPEGSISTLTIQRTEQRDSAMYRCASSFGRDLPDTQYFGPGTRLTVL.

The V call is TRBV7-2, the J call TRBJ2-7; D might be TRBD2 (6 bases). V was trimmed by 1 base and J by 0 bases, leaving 7 bases between them. This CDR3 is 14 amino acids long. Germline loops: CDR1 SGHTA, CDR2 FQGNSA. The chain's CDR3 is CASSLGGDSYEQYF. DNA for the CDR3: TGTGCCAGCAGCTTAGGGGGGGACTCCTACGAGCAGTACTTC. Complete variable domain (other parts from reference TRBV7-2 and TRBJ2-7): GAGVSQSPSNKVTEKGKDVELRCDPISGHTALYWYRQSLGQGLEFLIYFQGNSAPDKSGLPSDRFSAERTGGSVSTLTIQRTQQEDSAVYLCASSLGGDSYEQYFGPGTRLTVT.

Of note for this clone: The junction shows a germline mismatch at one end, possibly a read error. V gene TRBV12-3 or TRBV12-4 combines with J gene TRBJ2-6; the match to TRBD1 covers 7 bases. The length of the CDR3 is 16 residues. The CDR3 DNA is TGTGCCAGCATCCGGGACAGCCGCTCTGTGGCCAACGTCCTGACTTTC. As protein: CASIRDSRSVANVLTF.

The chain combines TRBV11-1 with TRBJ2-7; D gene ambiguous. The CDR3 spans 18 residues. Trimming left V 1 base short and J 2 bases short, with 21 bases between. The germline V gene encodes CDR1 SGHAT and CDR2 FQDESV (reference sequence). In nucleotides, the CDR3 is TGTGCCAGCAGCTTAGTACGGGTTCGAGCTGGAACTACCTACGAGCAGTACTTC. Translated, it gives CASSLVRVRAGTTYEQYF.

This clone occurred many times. The CDR3 loop reads CASSAVGDSGNTIYF. CDR3 nucleotides: TGTGCCAGCAGCGCCGTTGGGGACTCTGGAAACACCATATATTTT. The chain has TRBV9 and TRBJ1-3; D is uncertain. Germline CDR1 is SGDLS and CDR2 is YYNGEE. CDR3 length: 15 residues. The V end lost 3 bases, the J end lost 0 bases, and 10 bases lay between the germline ends.